This T cell receptor (beta chain) was observed in a study of CD8+CD57+ T cells in acquired aplastic anemia. Across the study: Sorted CD4+ and CD8+ cells yielded DNA averaging approximately 3 ug. Broader study findings: Some 28 CD8+ CDR3 sequences occurred in both the patients and the controls. Controls and patients did not differ significantly in CD8+ Simpson's diversity.

J gave up 9 bases and V 5 bases, and 17 bases lay outside the gene matches. Looked up from germline, CDR1 is LNHDA and CDR2 is SQIVND (reference sequence). This CDR3 spans 17 amino acids. This clonotype was seen at least ten times. What it recognizes is unknown. By flow cytometry, patients selected for sequencing had shown an expansion of CD8+CD57+ cells. The blood sampling took place in patients who had so far received no therapy. Genomic DNA templated the TCR beta VDJ and CDR3 profiling. TCRdb reprocessed the reads with MiXCR, giving one entry per CDR3 protein. The sample holds 210,000 or so distinct CDR3 sequences, approximately 51% seen once.

Sequenced: sorted CD4+, CD8+, or CD8+CD57+ T cells (not recorded which) from PBMCs. The chain combines TRBV19 with TRBJ2-1, with TRBD1 matching 9 bases. The source is a human donor with aplastic anemia. The CDR3 region is CASSLTWTGEFRSEQFF. The CDR3 nucleotides are TGTGCCAGTAGTTTAACCTGGACAGGGGAGTTTCGGAGTGAGCAGTTCTTC. The variable domain in full, with the rest retrieved from reference TRBV19 and TRBJ2-1, is DGGITQSPKYLFRKEGQNVTLSCEQNLNHDAMYWYRQDPGQGLRLIYYSQIVNDFQKGDIAEGYSVSREKKESFPLTVTSAQKNPTAFYLCASSLTWTGEFRSEQFFGPGTRLTVL.